This T cell receptor beta chain was identified during a study of beta chain features in type 1 diabetes. Study-level findings and limits: When Type 1 diabetes patients were examined, their TCRB CDR3s proved moderately but significantly shorter in all four CD4+ subsets. A potential influence of HLA type upon TCRB rearrangement remained unresolved herein. For patients, the naive, central memory and Treg TCRB repertoires appeared more alike than for healthy donors. Insertions at VDJ junctions were less frequent in type 1 diabetes patients. These patients also deleted more nucleotides at the same junctions.

Sorting gave populations that all exceeded 98% purity. As concerns this clone: Its antigen remains unidentified.

Every isolated RNA sample was fully reverse transcribed, so sequencing captured expressed TCRB transcripts. The repertoire was sequenced with immunoSEQ multiplex PCR; TCRdb's copy has only in-frame clones and lacks some. Of roughly 260,000 clones listed, around 9.9% are singletons. This sequence was found in a man younger than 40 with type 1 diabetes. Sequencing was done on a sample of naive CD4+ T cells from blood.

The CDR3 loop reads CASSFMGRFTDTQYF. The CDR3 nucleotides read TGCGCCAGCAGCTTTATGGGGAGGTTCACAGATACGCAGTATTTT. V is TRBV5-1 and J is TRBJ2-3; D is perhaps TRBD2 (6 bases). Germline assignment: CDR1 SGHRS and CDR2 YFSETQ. V dropped 2 bases and J dropped 2 bases, with 12 bases sitting between them. This CDR3 spans 15 amino acids.